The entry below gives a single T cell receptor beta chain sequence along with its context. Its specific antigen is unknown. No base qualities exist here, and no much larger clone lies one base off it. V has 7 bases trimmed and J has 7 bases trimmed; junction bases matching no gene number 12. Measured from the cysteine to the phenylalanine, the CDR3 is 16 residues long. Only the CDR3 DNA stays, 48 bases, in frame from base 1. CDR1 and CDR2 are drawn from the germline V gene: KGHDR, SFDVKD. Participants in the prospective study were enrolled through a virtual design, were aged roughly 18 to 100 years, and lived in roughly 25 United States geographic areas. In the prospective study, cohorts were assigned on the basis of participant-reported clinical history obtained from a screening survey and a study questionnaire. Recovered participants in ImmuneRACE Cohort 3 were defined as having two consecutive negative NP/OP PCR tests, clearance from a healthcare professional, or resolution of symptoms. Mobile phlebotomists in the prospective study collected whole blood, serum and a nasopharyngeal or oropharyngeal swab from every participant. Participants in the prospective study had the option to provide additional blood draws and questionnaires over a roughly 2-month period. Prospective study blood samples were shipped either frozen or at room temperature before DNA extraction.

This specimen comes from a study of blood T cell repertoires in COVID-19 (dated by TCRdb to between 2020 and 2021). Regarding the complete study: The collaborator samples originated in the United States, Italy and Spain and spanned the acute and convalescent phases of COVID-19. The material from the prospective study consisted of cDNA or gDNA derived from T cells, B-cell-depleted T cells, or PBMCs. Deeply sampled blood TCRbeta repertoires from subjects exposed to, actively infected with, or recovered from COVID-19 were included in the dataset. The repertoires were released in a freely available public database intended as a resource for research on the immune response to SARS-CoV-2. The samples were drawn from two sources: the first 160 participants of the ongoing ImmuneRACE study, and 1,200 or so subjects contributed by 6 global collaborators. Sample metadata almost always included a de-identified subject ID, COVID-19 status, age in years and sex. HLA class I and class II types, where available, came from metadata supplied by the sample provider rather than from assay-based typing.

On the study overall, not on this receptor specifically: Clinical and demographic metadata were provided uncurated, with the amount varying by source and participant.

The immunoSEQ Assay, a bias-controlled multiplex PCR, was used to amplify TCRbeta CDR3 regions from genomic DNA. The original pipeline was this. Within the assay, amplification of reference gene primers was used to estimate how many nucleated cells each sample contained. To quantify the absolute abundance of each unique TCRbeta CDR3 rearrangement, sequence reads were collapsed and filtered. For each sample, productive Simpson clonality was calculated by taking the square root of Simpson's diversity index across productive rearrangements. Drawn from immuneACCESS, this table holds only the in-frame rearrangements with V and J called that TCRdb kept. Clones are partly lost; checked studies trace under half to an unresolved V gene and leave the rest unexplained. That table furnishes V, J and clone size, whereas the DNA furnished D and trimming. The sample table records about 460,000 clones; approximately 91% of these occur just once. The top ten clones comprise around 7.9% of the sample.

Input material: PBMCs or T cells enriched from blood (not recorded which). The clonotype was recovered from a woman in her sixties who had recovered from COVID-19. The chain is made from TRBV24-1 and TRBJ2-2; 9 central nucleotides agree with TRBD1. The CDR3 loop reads CATSPGRGTGNGELFF. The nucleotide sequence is TGTGCCACCAGCCCTGGACGCGGGACAGGGAACGGGGAGCTGTTTTTT.